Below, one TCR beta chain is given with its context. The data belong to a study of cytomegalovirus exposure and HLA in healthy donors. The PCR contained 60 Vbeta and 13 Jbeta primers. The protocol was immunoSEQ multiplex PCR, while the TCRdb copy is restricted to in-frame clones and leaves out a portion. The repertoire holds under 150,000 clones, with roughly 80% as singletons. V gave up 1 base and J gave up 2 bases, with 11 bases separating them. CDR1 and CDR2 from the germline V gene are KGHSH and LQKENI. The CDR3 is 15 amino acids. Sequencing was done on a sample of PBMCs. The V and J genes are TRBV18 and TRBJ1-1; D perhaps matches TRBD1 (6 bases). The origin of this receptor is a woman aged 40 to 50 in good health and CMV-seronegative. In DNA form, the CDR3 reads TGTGCCAGCTCACCACTGACAGGAATAAACACTGAAGCTTTCTTT. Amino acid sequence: CASSPLTGINTEAFF.